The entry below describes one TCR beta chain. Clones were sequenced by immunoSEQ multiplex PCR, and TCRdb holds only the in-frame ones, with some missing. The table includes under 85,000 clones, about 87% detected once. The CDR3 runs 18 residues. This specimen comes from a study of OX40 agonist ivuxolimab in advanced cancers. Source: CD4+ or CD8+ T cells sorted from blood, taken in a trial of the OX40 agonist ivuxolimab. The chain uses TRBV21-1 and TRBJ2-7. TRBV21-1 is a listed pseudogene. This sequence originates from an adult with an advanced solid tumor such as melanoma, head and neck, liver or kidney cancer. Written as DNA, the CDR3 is TGTGCCAGCAGCAAAGTAAAGAAGTTGGACCGTACCCTAGACGAGCAGTACTTC. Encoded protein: CASSKVKKLDRTLDEQYF.